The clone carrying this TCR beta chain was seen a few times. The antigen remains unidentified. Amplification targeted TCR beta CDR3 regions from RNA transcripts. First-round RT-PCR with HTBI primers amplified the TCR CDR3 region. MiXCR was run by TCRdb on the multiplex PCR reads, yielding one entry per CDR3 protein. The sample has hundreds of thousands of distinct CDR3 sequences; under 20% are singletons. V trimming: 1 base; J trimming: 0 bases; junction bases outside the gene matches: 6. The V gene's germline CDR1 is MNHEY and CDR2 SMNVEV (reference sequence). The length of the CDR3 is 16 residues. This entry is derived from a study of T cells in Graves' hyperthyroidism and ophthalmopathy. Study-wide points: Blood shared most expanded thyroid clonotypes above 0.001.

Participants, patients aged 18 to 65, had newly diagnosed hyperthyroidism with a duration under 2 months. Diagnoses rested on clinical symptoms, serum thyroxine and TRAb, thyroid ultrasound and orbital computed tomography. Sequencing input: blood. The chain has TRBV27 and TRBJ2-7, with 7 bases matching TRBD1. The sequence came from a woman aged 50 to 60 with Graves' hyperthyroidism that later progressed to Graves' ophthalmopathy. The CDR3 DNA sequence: TGTGCCAGCAGTTTATGGCCGGGACAGAGCTCCTACGAGCAGTACTTC. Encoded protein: CASSLWPGQSSYEQYF.